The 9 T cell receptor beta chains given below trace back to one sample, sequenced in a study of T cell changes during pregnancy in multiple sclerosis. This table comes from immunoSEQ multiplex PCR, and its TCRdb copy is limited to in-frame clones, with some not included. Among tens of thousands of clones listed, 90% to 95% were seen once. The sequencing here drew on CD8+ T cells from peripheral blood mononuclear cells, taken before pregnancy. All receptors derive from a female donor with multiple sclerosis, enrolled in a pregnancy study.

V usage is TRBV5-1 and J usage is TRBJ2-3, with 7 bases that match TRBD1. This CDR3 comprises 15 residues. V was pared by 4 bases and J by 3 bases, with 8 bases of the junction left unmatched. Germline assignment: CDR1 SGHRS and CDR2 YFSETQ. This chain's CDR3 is CASSPQGTVTDTQYF. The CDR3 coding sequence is TGCGCCAGCAGCCCCCAAGGGACAGTGACAGATACGCAGTATTTT.

CDR3 coding DNA: TGTGCCAGTAGTATGGGACAGAGCGAGCAGTACTTC. Protein: CASSMGQSEQYF. The chain uses TRBV19 and TRBJ2-7; 7 bases map to TRBD1. J gave up 6 bases and V 3 bases, and 2 bases lay outside the gene matches. CDR1 is LNHDA, CDR2 SQIVND, per germline (reference sequence). This CDR3 is built from 12 residues.

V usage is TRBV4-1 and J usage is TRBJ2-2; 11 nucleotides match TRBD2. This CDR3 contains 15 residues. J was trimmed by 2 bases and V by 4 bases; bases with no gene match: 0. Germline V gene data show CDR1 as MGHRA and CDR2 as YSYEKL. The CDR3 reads CASSRLAGNTGELFF. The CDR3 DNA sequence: TGCGCCAGCAGCCGACTAGCGGGAAACACCGGGGAGCTGTTTTTT.

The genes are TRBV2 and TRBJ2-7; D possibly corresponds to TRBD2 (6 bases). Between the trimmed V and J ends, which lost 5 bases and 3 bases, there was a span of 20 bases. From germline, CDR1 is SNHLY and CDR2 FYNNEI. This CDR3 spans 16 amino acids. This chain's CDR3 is CASSHGGPTSHYEQYF. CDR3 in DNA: TGTGCCAGCAGTCACGGGGGACCTACATCCCACTACGAGCAGTACTTC.

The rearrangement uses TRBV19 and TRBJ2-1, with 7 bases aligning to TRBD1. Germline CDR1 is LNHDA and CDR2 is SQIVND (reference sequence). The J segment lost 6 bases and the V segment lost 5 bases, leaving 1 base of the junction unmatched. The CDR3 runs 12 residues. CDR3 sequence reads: CASSYRGNEQFF. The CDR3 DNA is TGTGCCAGTAGTTACAGGGGCAATGAGCAGTTCTTC. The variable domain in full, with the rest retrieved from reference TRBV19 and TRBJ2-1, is DGGITQSPKYLFRKEGQNVTLSCEQNLNHDAMYWYRQDPGQGLRLIYYSQIVNDFQKGDIAEGYSVSREKKESFPLTVTSAQKNPTAFYLCASSYRGNEQFFGPGTRLTVL.

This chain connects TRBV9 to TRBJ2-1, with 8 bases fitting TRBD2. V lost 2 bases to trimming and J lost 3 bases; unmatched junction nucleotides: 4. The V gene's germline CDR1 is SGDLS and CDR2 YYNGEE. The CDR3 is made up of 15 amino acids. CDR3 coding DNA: TGTGCCAGCAGCGTTGAAAGCGGGGGCTACAATGAGCAGTTCTTC. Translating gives CASSVESGGYNEQFF.

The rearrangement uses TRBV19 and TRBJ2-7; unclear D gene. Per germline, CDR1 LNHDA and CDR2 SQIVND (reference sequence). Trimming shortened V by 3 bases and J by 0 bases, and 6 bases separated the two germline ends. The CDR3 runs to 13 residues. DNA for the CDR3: TGTGCCAGTAGTATCCCCTCCTCCTACGAGCAGTACTTC. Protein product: CASSIPSSYEQYF.

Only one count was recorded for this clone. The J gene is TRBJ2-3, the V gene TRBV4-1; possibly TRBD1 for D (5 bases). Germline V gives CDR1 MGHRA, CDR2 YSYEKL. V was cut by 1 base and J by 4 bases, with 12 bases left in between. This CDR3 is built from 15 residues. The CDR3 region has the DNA TGCGCCAGCAGCCAAGGGCAGGGCTCCCCAGATACGCAGTATTTT. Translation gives CASSQGQGSPDTQYF.

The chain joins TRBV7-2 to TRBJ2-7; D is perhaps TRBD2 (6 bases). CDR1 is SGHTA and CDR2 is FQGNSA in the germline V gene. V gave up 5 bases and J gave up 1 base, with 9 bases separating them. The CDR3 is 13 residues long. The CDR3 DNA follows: TGTGCCAGCAGCCCGACTAGTTCCTACGAGCAGTACTTC. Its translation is CASSPTSSYEQYF.